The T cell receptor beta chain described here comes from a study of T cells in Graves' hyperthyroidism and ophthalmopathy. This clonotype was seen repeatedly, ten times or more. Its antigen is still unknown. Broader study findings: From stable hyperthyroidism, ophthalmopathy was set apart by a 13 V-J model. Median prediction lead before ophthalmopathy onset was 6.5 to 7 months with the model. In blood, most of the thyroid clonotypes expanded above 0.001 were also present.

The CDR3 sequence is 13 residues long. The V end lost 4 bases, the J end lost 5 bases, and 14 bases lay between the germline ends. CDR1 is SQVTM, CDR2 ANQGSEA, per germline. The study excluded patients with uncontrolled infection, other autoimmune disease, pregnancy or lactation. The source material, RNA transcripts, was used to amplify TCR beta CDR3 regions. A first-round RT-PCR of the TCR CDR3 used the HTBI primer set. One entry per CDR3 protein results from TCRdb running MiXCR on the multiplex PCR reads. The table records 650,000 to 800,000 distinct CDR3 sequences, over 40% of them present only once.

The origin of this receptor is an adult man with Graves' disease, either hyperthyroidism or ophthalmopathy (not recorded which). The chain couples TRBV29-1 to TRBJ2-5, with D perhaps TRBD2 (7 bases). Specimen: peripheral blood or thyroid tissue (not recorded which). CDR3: CSVVKGGPETQYF. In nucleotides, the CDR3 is TGCAGCGTTGTTAAGGGGGGGCCCGAGACCCAGTACTTC.